These 15 T cell receptor beta chains were sequenced from one sample in a study of blood T cell repertoires in COVID-19. Measured with immunoSEQ multiplex PCR; TCRdb has only the in-frame clones, and not every one. The top ten hold roughly 1.3% of the sample, which has roughly 320,000 clones, more than 85% seen once. Sequences were obtained from peripheral blood. The receptors derive from a man aged 70-80 years with acute or convalescent COVID-19.

V is TRBV19 and J is TRBJ2-7, with TRBD1 identical over 9 bases. The CDR3 sequence is 15 residues long. J lost 4 bases, V lost 7 bases, and 11 bases had no gene match. Germline CDR1 reads LNHDA; CDR2 reads SQIVND (reference sequence). Here the CDR3 reads CASTGITGGAYEQYF. The CDR3 DNA follows: TGTGCCAGTACAGGGATCACAGGGGGCGCATACGAGCAGTACTTC.

J is TRBJ2-7 and V is TRBV5-1; tentatively, D is TRBD1 (6 bases). V dropped 2 bases and J dropped 2 bases, with 8 bases sitting between them. This CDR3 region has 13 residues. The germline V gene encodes CDR1 SGHRS and CDR2 YFSETQ. In DNA form, the CDR3 reads TGCGCCAGCAGCTTAAGGGACACCTACGAGCAGTACTTC. Protein: CASSLRDTYEQYF.

This chain connects TRBV4-3 to TRBJ2-2, with a possible D match to TRBD2 (6 bases). V lost 2 bases, J lost 8 bases, and 9 bases lay in between. This CDR3 has 13 residues. CDR1 LGHNA and CDR2 YSLEER come from the germline V gene. In nucleotides, the CDR3 is TGCGCCAGCAGCCAAAACGGAGGGGGGGAGCTGTTTTTT. Its translation: CASSQNGGGELFF.

The gene calls are TRBV7-6 and TRBJ1-4, with 7 bases that match TRBD1. The germline gives CDR1 SGHVS, CDR2 FNYEAQ. The CDR3 consists of 17 residues. V gave up 5 bases and J gave up 0 bases; unmatched junction bases: 9. CDR3 bases: TGTGCCAGCAGCCCAACCAGGGGGTTCGCAACTAATGAAAAACTGTTTTTT. Amino acids: CASSPTRGFATNEKLFF.

The V gene is TRBV5-4, the J gene TRBJ2-7; 10 positions agree with TRBD1. Germline CDR1 and CDR2: SGHNT and YYREEE (reference sequence). Trimming cost V 4 bases and J 5 bases; bases outside gene matches: 3. CDR3 length equals 13 residues. The CDR3 protein is CASSRDRGDEQYF. The CDR3 DNA reads as TGTGCCAGCAGCCGGGACAGGGGTGACGAGCAGTACTTC. Variable domain in full (rest from reference TRBV5-4 and TRBJ2-7): ETGVTQSPTHLIKTRGQQVTLRCSSQSGHNTVSWYQQALGQGPQFIFQYYREEENGRGNFPPRFSGLQFPNYSSELNVNALELDDSALYLCASSRDRGDEQYFGPGTRLTVT.

The chain combines TRBV11-3 with TRBJ1-2; D is ambiguous. Germline V lookup: CDR1 SGHNT, CDR2 YENEEA. V was trimmed by 5 bases and J by 8 bases, leaving 6 bases between them. CDR3 length equals 10 residues. The CDR3 here is CASSHPGYTF. The CDR3 DNA is TGTGCCAGCAGCCATCCCGGCTACACCTTC.

The rearrangement joins TRBV2 to TRBJ2-1; 10 nucleotides match TRBD2. The CDR3 consists of 13 residues. The germline V gene encodes CDR1 SNHLY and CDR2 FYNNEI. The V and J ends lost 4 bases and 10 bases, in that order; junction bases with no gene match: 4. The CDR3 DNA reads TGTGCCAGCAGTGGGACTAGCGGTGAGGAGCAGTTCTTC. Translation gives CASSGTSGEEQFF.

The V call is TRBV9, the J call TRBJ2-1; 7 bases align to TRBD2. After removal of 2 bases from V and 6 bases from J, the junction contained 11 bases not matched to a gene. The CDR3 totals 16 residues. Germline V gene data show CDR1 as SGDLS and CDR2 as YYNGEE. CDR3: CASSVRPTLASNEQFF. In DNA, the CDR3 is TGTGCCAGCAGCGTTAGGCCGACACTAGCGAGCAATGAGCAGTTCTTC.

The chain combines TRBV3-1 (or the pseudogene TRBV3-2) with TRBJ1-6; TRBD1 might be the D (6 bases). CDR1 LGHDT and CDR2 YNNKEL come from the germline V gene (reference sequence). The V gene lost 5 bases and the J gene lost 6 bases, with 8 bases spanning the gap. There are 13 residues in the CDR3. Written as DNA, the CDR3 is TGTGCCAGCAGCGGACAGACTAATTCACCCCTCCACTTT. It yields the protein CASSGQTNSPLHF.

The chain joins TRBV7-7 to TRBJ2-5; 11 positions match TRBD2. Looked up from germline, CDR1 is SSHAT and CDR2 is FNYEAQ (reference sequence). CDR3 length: 16 amino acids. Unmatched junction bases numbered 7, after V lost 5 bases and J lost 2 bases. CDR3 amino acids: CASSPQTSGVQETQYF. The CDR3 nucleotides read TGTGCCAGCAGCCCCCAGACTAGCGGGGTACAAGAGACCCAGTACTTC.

The V gene is TRBV3-1 (or the pseudogene TRBV3-2), the J gene TRBJ2-7; a possible D gene is TRBD2 (6 bases). The CDR3 length is 13 residues. In germline, CDR1 is LGHDT, CDR2 YNNKEL (reference sequence). The V gene lost 8 bases and the J gene lost 2 bases, with 13 bases spanning the gap. For the CDR3, the DNA is TGTGCCAGCTCGGTCGGGGGTCCCTACGAGCAGTACTTC. Amino acids: CASSVGGPYEQYF.

The genes are TRBV5-4 and TRBJ1-2, with a possible D match to TRBD1 (5 bases). In germline, CDR1 is SGHNT, CDR2 YYREEE (reference sequence). CDR3 size: 12 residues. Trimming left V 7 bases short and J 7 bases short, with 14 bases between. DNA of the CDR3: TGTGCCAGCGAGGGCGGGGGAGTTGGCTACACCTTC. It translates to CASEGGGVGYTF.

This chain uses TRBV5-6 with TRBJ1-6, with 9 bases that match TRBD1. Germline V gene data show CDR1 as SGHDT and CDR2 as YYEEEE. This CDR3 is built from 14 residues. Trimming took 2 bases from V and 7 from J; bases not matched to a gene: 1. This chain's CDR3 is CASSFGTGNSPLHF. CDR3 DNA sequence: TGTGCCAGCAGCTTCGGGACAGGGAATTCACCCCTCCACTTT.

The chain is built from TRBV7-9 and TRBJ1-5; D is possibly TRBD1 (6 bases). Germline lookup yields CDR1 SEHNR and CDR2 FQNEAQ (reference sequence). The CDR3 contains 13 residues. Trimming removed 5 bases at V and 7 bases at J, with 12 bases between. DNA of the CDR3: TGTGCCAGCAGCCTAACAGGGACCCAGCCCCAGCATTTT. Amino acid sequence: CASSLTGTQPQHF.

The chain recombines TRBV19 with TRBJ2-7; 10 bases match TRBD1. The length of the CDR3 is 14 residues. With V trimmed by 5 bases and J by 0 bases, 1 base remained unmatched. Germline V gene sequence: CDR1 LNHDA, CDR2 SQIVND (reference sequence). The DNA for the CDR3 is TGTGCCAGTAGTCGGACAGGGGGCTCCTACGAGCAGTACTTC. This sequence encodes CASSRTGGSYEQYF.